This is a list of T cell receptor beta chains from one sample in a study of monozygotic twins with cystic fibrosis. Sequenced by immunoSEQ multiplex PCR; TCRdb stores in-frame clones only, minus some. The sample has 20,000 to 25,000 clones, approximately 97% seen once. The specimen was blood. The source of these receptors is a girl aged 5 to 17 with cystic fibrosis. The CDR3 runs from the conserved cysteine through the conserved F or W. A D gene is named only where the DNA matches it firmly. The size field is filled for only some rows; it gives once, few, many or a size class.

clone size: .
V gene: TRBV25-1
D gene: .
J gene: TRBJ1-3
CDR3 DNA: TGTGCCAGCAGACTTAGCTCTGGAAACACCATATATTTT
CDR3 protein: CASRLSSGNTIYF

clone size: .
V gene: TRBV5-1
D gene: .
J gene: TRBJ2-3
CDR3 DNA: TGCGCCAGCAGCTTGTACGGCAGAACAGATACGCAGTATTTT
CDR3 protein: CASSLYGRTDTQYF

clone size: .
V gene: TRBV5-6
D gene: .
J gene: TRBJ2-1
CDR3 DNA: TGTGCCAGCAGCTTATTCTCTAGCCGAAAAAACAATGAGCAGTTCTTC
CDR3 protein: CASSLFSSRKNNEQFF

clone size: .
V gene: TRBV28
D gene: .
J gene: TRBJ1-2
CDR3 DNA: TGTGCCAGCAGTCCAAGGGGAAGGGCGCATGGCTACACCTTC
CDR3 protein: CASSPRGRAHGYTF

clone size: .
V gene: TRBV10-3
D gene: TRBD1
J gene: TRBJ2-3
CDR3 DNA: TGTGCCATCAGTGTGACAGGGATAACAGATACGCAGTATTTT
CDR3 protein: CAISVTGITDTQYF

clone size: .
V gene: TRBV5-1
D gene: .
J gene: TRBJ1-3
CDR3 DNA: TGCGCCAGCTACAGAGTATCTGGAAACACCATATATTTT
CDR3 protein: CASYRVSGNTIYF

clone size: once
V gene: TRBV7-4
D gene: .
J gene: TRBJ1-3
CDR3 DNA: TGTGCCAGCAGCTTAGCAGGCAGTTCTGTTGGAAACACCATATATTTT
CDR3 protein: CASSLAGSSVGNTIYF

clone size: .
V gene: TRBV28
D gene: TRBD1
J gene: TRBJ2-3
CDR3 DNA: TGTGCCAGCAGCTCATCCGGGACAGGGGCCGGTACTAGCACAGATACGCAGTATTTT
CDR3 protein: CASSSSGTGAGTSTDTQYF

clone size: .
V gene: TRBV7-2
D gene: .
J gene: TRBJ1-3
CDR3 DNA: TGTGCCAGCAGCTTAGTCTTCGACCCGGGAAACACCATATATTTT
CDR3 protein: CASSLVFDPGNTIYF

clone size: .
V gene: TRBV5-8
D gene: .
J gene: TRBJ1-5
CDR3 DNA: TGTGCCAGCAGCTTAGATCAGCCCCAGCATTTT
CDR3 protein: CASSLDQPQHF

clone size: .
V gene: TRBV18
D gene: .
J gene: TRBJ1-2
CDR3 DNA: TGTGCCAGCTCACCCTTTCCGGGATACTATGGCTACACCTTC
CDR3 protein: CASSPFPGYYGYTF

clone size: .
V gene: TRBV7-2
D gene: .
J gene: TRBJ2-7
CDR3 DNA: TGTGCCAGCAGCTTAACACGGGACGAATTCTCTACTAAGGACTTC
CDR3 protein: CASSLTRDEFSTKDF